The 17 T cell receptor beta chains below all came from one sample that was sequenced in a study of Graves' ophthalmopathy and Graves' hyperthyroidism. Amplification targeted the TCR beta CDR3 regions, with RNA transcripts as the source material. Investigators did first-round RT-PCR with HTBI primers, then second-round multiplex PCR. Each CDR3 protein gets one entry after TCRdb re-called the multiplex PCR reads with MiXCR. The repertoire has hundreds of thousands of distinct CDR3 sequences, more than 20% of them found once; the top ten carry roughly 3%. The sequencing sample was made of peripheral blood. Receptors were obtained from a woman under 30 with stable Graves' hyperthyroidism.

This clonotype showed up many times. This chain connects TRBV6-1 to TRBJ2-7; 7 positions agree with TRBD1. The germline V gene has CDR1 MNHNS and CDR2 SASEGT. After removal of 5 bases from V and 1 base from J, the junction contained 5 bases not matched to a gene. The CDR3 consists of 14 residues. CDR3: CASSSGDRSYEQYF. CDR3 nucleotides: TGTGCCAGCAGTAGTGGGGACAGATCCTACGAGCAGTACTTC.

This clonotype was detected ten times or more. This chain uses TRBV6-1 with TRBJ1-2, with D uncertain. The CDR3 consists of 13 residues. V was clipped by 6 bases and J by 0 bases, with 8 bases between them. The V gene's germline CDR1 is MNHNS and CDR2 SASEGT. For the CDR3, the DNA is TGTGCCAGCAGCCCTGTTTCTAACTATGGCTACACCTTC. It yields the protein CASSPVSNYGYTF.

This clonotype was counted many times. This chain joins TRBV20-1 and TRBJ2-7; 10 bases align to TRBD2. This CDR3 region has 14 residues. From germline, CDR1 is DFQATT and CDR2 SNEGSKA (reference sequence). V shed 3 bases and J 7 bases; nucleotides not matched to a gene: 9. The CDR3, as DNA: TGCAGTGCTAGTAGGTCTAGCGGGAGTCGAGAGCAGTACTTC. The encoded protein is CSASRSSGSREQYF.

This clonotype was counted only a few times. V gene TRBV6-5 combines with J gene TRBJ2-5; 9 bases match TRBD2. Germline assignment: CDR1 MNHEY and CDR2 SVGAGI. The CDR3 contains 18 residues. After removal of 4 bases from V and 0 bases from J, the junction contained 12 bases not matched to a gene. CDR3 nucleotides: TGTGCCAGCAGTTCTGGGAGGTGGGCTAGCGGGGACCAAGAGACCCAGTACTTC. This codes for CASSSGRWASGDQETQYF.

The V gene is TRBV11-2, the J gene TRBJ2-6; possible D gene TRBD1, 7 bases. V was trimmed by 5 bases and J by 0 bases, leaving 17 bases between them. CDR1 is SGHAT and CDR2 is FQNNGV in the germline V gene. CDR3 size: 18 residues. The CDR3 DNA follows: TGTGCCAGCAGCCCCGGCGGGACAGCTTACTCTGGGGCCAACGTCCTGACTTTC. It translates to CASSPGGTAYSGANVLTF.

This clonotype was detected ten times or more. CDR3 coding DNA: TGTGCCTGGAGCGACCGACAGGGTTTAGGCACTGAAGCTTTCTTT. Translation: CAWSDRQGLGTEAFF. The chain recombines TRBV30 with TRBJ1-1; 7 bases align to TRBD1. The CDR3 consists of 15 residues. Per germline, CDR1 GTSNPN and CDR2 SVGIG (reference sequence). J gave up 4 bases and V 3 bases, and 11 bases lay outside the gene matches.

This clonotype was seen a few times. The CDR3 sequence: CSVNRGGQVGETQYF. The CDR3 DNA is TGCAGCGTCAACCGGGGGGGACAGGTCGGAGAGACCCAGTACTTC. The rearrangement uses TRBV29-1 and TRBJ2-5, with D possibly being TRBD1 or TRBD2 (8 bases each). V was cut by 6 bases and J by 4 bases, with 21 bases left in between. This CDR3 has 15 amino acids. In germline, CDR1 is SQVTM, CDR2 ANQGSEA.

This clonotype was detected many times. V gene TRBV12-3 or TRBV12-4 combines with J gene TRBJ2-5, with 11 bases aligning to TRBD1. The CDR3 contains 16 residues. The V and J ends lost 1 base and 3 bases, in that order; junction bases with no gene match: 4. In DNA form, the CDR3 reads TGTGCCAGCAGTTTAGTGGGGACAGGGGGGGAAGAGACCCAGTACTTC. Its protein product is CASSLVGTGGEETQYF.

This clonotype turned up a few times. The chain is built from TRBV18 and TRBJ2-7; 9 bases map to TRBD2. V gave up 4 bases and J gave up 2 bases; unmatched junction bases: 6. CDR3 length: 15 amino acids. From germline, CDR1 is KGHSH and CDR2 LQKENI. CDR3 sequence: CASSQVGGRAYEQYF. Here the CDR3 DNA reads TGTGCCAGCTCACAGGTCGGCGGGAGGGCCTACGAGCAGTACTTC.

The genes are TRBV15 and TRBJ1-6; tentative D call: TRBD1 (5 bases). Germline CDR1 and CDR2: LNHNV and YYDKDF (reference sequence). The CDR3 consists of 14 residues. Deletions cut 4 bases from V and 7 bases from J, with 11 bases between. The CDR3 DNA sequence: TGTGCCACCAGCATCGAGGGGATCAATTCACCCCTCCACTTT. It translates to CATSIEGINSPLHF. Combining the CDR3 with reference TRBV15 and TRBJ1-6 gives the whole variable domain DAMVIQNPRYQVTQFGKPVTLSCSQTLNHNVMYWYQQKSSQAPKLLFHYYDKDFNNEADTPDNFQSRRPNTSFCFLDIRSPGLGDTAMYLCATSIEGINSPLHFGNGTRLTVT.

V and J are TRBV2 and TRBJ1-1; D gene uncertain. This CDR3 has 15 amino acids. Germline lookup yields CDR1 SNHLY and CDR2 FYNNEI. V was clipped by 4 bases and J by 2 bases, with 14 bases between them. The CDR3 sequence: CASSAYSLQNTEAFF. CDR3 coding DNA: TGTGCCAGCAGTGCCTACAGCCTACAAAACACTGAAGCTTTCTTT.

This clonotype was counted ten times or more. V and J are TRBV7-3 and TRBJ2-7; TRBD1 agrees at 7 bases. This CDR3 has 14 amino acids. The V and J ends lost 5 bases and 0 bases, in that order; junction bases with no gene match: 4. Per germline, CDR1 SGHTA and CDR2 FQGTGA. CDR3 protein: CASSRDSYSYEQYF. In DNA form, the CDR3 reads TGTGCCAGCAGCCGGGACAGCTACTCCTACGAGCAGTACTTC.

The chain recombines TRBV24-1 with TRBJ2-2; maybe TRBD1 (5 bases). V was shortened by 9 bases and J by 2 bases, with 15 bases between the two germline ends. Germline V gives CDR1 KGHDR, CDR2 SFDVKD. This CDR3 contains 15 residues. Here the CDR3 reads CATGAGLSNTGELFF. The DNA for the CDR3 is TGTGCCACCGGGGCAGGGCTGTCCAACACCGGGGAGCTGTTTTTT.

This clonotype was seen only a few times. This chain connects TRBV11-2 to TRBJ2-7; D possibly matches TRBD1 or TRBD2 (6 bases each). The CDR3 has 15 amino acids. Germline assignment: CDR1 SGHAT and CDR2 FQNNGV. V shed 1 base and J shed 3 bases, with 13 bases lying between them. The DNA of the CDR3 is TGTGCCAGCAGCTTAGGCCACGGGGGCAGCTACGAGCAGTACTTC. It specifies CASSLGHGGSYEQYF.

This clonotype appeared many times. The rearrangement uses TRBV24-1 and TRBJ1-5; TRBD1 matches 8 bases. V trimming: 9 bases; J trimming: 3 bases; junction bases outside the gene matches: 6. Germline loops: CDR1 KGHDR, CDR2 SFDVKD. This CDR3 region has 14 residues. The CDR3 nucleotides read TGTGCCACCGGAGGACAGGGCCCCAATCAGCCCCAGCATTTT. Translating gives CATGGQGPNQPQHF.

This clonotype was picked up many times. The gene calls are TRBV5-6 and TRBJ1-1, with a tentative D call TRBD1 (6 bases). The CDR3 is made up of 13 amino acids. The germline V gene has CDR1 SGHDT and CDR2 YYEEEE. V lost 4 bases and J lost 8, with 15 bases in between. CDR3 amino acids: CASSPMTGLEAFF. The CDR3 DNA follows: TGTGCCAGCAGCCCTATGACAGGTCTAGAAGCTTTCTTT.

In nucleotides, the CDR3 is TGTGCCAGCACCAACGGCGGGAGGGCCGTTTACGAGCAGTACTTC. It codes for CASTNGGRAVYEQYF. V gene TRBV6-1 combines with J gene TRBJ2-7; 9 nucleotides align to TRBD2. This CDR3 region has 15 residues. Trimming removed 7 bases from V and 4 bases from J; junction bases left unmatched: 11. CDR1 MNHNS and CDR2 SASEGT come from the germline V gene.